One and the same sample provided the 11 T cell receptor beta chains below, sequenced in a study of cytomegalovirus exposure and HLA in healthy donors. Primers: 60 Vbeta forward and 13 Jbeta reverse. TCRdb keeps only in-frame clones here, not all; method: immunoSEQ multiplex PCR. The data contain roughly 250,000 clones, about 83% of them seen just once; the ten biggest clones take up 1.5% to 2.5%. The sample comprised PBMCs. The receptor set was obtained from a woman aged 35 to 49 in good health and CMV-seropositive.

V is TRBV7-3 and J is TRBJ2-3; D gene unclear. V gave up 4 bases and J gave up 2 bases, with 4 bases separating them. The CDR3 is 12 amino acids. From germline, CDR1 is SGHTA and CDR2 FQGTGA. CDR3 sequence reads: CASSSNTDTQYF. CDR3 nucleotides: TGTGCCAGCAGCTCTAACACAGATACGCAGTATTTT.

This clone appeared once. The chain links TRBV7-8 to TRBJ2-7; D is ambiguous. V lost 4 bases and J 2 bases, leaving 9 bases between the germline ends. This CDR3 has 13 amino acids. Per germline, CDR1 SGHVS and CDR2 FQNEAQ. Here the CDR3 reads CASSSAQTYEQYF. The CDR3 DNA reads as TGTGCCAGCAGCTCAGCACAGACCTACGAGCAGTACTTC.

The chain links TRBV2 to TRBJ1-1, with D unresolved. The CDR3 is made up of 15 amino acids. Between the trimmed V and J ends, which lost 0 bases and 3 bases, there was a span of 11 bases. Per germline, CDR1 SNHLY and CDR2 FYNNEI. The CDR3, as DNA: TGTGCCAGCAGTGAAGCGACCGGGAGGGACACTGAAGCTTTCTTT. The encoded protein is CASSEATGRDTEAFF.

The chain is built from TRBV27 and TRBJ2-2; perhaps TRBD1 as D (5 bases). V was shortened by 2 bases and J by 8 bases, with 15 bases between the two germline ends. From germline, CDR1 is MNHEY and CDR2 SMNVEV (reference sequence). The CDR3 sequence is 15 residues long. CDR3 nucleotide sequence: TGTGCCAGCAGTTTAGTCTGGGGCGGAGCGGGGGAGCTGTTTTTT. Its protein product is CASSLVWGGAGELFF.

J is TRBJ1-1 and V is TRBV6-4, with a weak D call TRBD1 (5 bases). V lost 0 bases and J 4 bases, leaving 9 bases between the germline ends. CDR3 length: 14 residues. Germline values: CDR1 MRHNA, CDR2 SNTAGT. CDR3: CASSDSGGGTEAFF. The CDR3 DNA follows: TGTGCCAGCAGTGACTCAGGCGGGGGCACTGAAGCTTTCTTT.

The chain combines TRBV29-1 with TRBJ2-6; no definite D call. This CDR3 spans 16 amino acids. CDR1 is SQVTM and CDR2 is ANQGSEA in the germline V gene. Trimming removed 4 bases from V and 7 bases from J, with 20 bases in between. CDR3 amino acids: CSVGFMETAGANVLTF. CDR3 nucleotides: TGCAGCGTTGGGTTCATGGAGACGGCCGGAGCCAACGTCCTGACTTTC.

This clone came up a few times. This chain uses TRBV18 with TRBJ2-1, with 8 bases identical to TRBD2. CDR3 length: 17 amino acids. V trimming: 2 bases; J trimming: 0 bases; junction bases outside the gene matches: 6. The germline CDR1 and CDR2 sequences are KGHSH and LQKENI. CDR3 protein: CASSPVDSGNSYNEQFF. DNA for the CDR3: TGTGCCAGCTCACCAGTCGATAGCGGGAACTCCTACAATGAGCAGTTCTTC.

The chain has TRBV15 and TRBJ2-2; 12 bases are shared with TRBD2. After removal of 9 bases from V and 0 bases from J, the junction contained 8 bases not matched to a gene. The CDR3 sequence is 17 residues long. Per germline, CDR1 LNHNV and CDR2 YYDKDF (reference sequence). The CDR3 region has the DNA TGTGCCACGTTCATTACTAGCGGGGGGTCGAACACCGGGGAGCTGTTTTTT. Protein sequence: CATFITSGGSNTGELFF.

The CDR3 region is CASSPSRGLDNEQFF. As DNA, the CDR3 is TGTGCCAGCAGCCCCAGCAGGGGGCTCGACAATGAGCAGTTCTTC. The chain links TRBV28 to TRBJ2-1; 8 bases align to TRBD1. V was pared by 6 bases and J by 5 bases, with 9 bases of the junction left unmatched. Germline CDR1 reads MDHEN; CDR2 reads SYDVKM. This CDR3 has 15 residues.

A word on this clone: The conserved phenylalanine or tryptophan is not found at the CDR3 terminus, so this likely reflects a read error. The chain couples TRBV29-1 to TRBJ2-7; 10 bases map to TRBD1. Germline V gene data show CDR1 as SQVTM and CDR2 as ANQGSEA. The CDR3 consists of 15 residues. The V and J ends lost 7 bases and 2 bases, in that order; junction bases with no gene match: 11. In DNA, the CDR3 is TGCAGCGCCCTCGGGACAGGGGTTGCTCCCTACGAGCAGTACCTC. Translating it yields CSALGTGVAPYEQYL.

The table lists this clone with a count of one. This chain links TRBV6-4 with TRBJ1-2; D gene unclear. V shed 0 bases and J shed 4 bases, with 3 bases lying between them. Per germline, CDR1 MRHNA and CDR2 SNTAGT. The CDR3 length is 12 residues. DNA for the CDR3: TGTGCCAGCAGTGACTCGAGCTATGGCTACACCTTC. Its protein is CASSDSSYGYTF.